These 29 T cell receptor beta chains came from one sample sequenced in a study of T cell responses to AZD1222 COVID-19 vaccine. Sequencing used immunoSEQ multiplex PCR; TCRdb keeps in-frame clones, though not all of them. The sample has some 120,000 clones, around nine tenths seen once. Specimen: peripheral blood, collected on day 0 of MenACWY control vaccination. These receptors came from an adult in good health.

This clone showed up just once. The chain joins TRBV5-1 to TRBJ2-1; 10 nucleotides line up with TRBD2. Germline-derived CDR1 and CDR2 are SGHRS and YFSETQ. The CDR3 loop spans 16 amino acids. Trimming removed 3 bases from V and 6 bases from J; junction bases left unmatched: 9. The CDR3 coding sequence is TGCGCCAGCAGCTCAGGCGCTAGCGGGAGTCTCAATGAGCAGTTCTTC. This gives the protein CASSSGASGSLNEQFF.

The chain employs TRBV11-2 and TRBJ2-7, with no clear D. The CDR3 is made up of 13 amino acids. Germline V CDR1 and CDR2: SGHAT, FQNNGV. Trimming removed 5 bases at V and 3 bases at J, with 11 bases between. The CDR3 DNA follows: TGTGCCAGCAGCCCTGCTGGCGTCTACGAGCAGTACTTC. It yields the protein CASSPAGVYEQYF.

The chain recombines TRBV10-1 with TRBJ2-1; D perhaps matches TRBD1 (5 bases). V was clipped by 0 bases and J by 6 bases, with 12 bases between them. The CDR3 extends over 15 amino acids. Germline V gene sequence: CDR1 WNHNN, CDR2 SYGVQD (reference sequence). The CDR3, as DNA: TGCGCCAGCAGTGAGTCTAGACGGCAGGGCAATGAGCAGTTCTTC. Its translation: CASSESRRQGNEQFF.

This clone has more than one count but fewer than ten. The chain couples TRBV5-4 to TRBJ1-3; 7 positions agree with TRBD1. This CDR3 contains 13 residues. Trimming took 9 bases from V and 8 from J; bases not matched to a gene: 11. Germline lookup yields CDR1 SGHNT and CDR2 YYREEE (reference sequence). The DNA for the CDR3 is TGTGCCACCAGACAGGGCCTCCGGGACACCATATATTTT. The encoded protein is CATRQGLRDTIYF.

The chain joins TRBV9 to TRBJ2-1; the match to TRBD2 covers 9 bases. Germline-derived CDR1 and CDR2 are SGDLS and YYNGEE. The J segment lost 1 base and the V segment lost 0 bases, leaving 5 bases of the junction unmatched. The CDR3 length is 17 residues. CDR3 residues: CASSVAPSGTSYNEQFF. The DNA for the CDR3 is TGTGCCAGCAGCGTAGCGCCTAGCGGGACGTCCTACAATGAGCAGTTCTTC.

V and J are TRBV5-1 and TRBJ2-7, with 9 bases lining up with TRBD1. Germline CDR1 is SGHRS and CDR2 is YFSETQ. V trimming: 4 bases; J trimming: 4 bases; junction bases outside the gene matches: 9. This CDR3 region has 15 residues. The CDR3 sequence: CASSQTGQGGYEQYF. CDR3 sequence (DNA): TGCGCCAGCAGCCAGACGGGACAGGGAGGATACGAGCAGTACTTC.

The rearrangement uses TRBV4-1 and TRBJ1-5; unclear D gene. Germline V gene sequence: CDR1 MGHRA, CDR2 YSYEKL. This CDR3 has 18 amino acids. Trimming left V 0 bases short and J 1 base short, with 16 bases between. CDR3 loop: CASSQDLTVLGSNQPQHF. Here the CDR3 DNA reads TGCGCCAGCAGCCAAGATCTGACGGTTCTGGGAAGCAATCAGCCCCAGCATTTT.

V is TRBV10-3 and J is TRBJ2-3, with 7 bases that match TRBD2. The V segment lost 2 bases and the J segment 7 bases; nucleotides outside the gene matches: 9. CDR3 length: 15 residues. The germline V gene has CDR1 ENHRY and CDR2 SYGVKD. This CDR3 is CAISEGDSGYNTQYF. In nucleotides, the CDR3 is TGTGCCATCAGTGAGGGGGATAGCGGGTACAATACGCAGTATTTT.

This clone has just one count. CDR3 residues: CASSYTVLTVNTEAFF. The CDR3, as DNA: TGTGCCAGCAGTTACACCGTACTTACAGTGAACACTGAAGCTTTCTTT. This rearrangement joins TRBV6-5 to TRBJ1-1; D gene unclear. V dropped 2 bases and J dropped 0 bases, with 13 bases sitting between them. The germline V gene has CDR1 MNHEY and CDR2 SVGAGI. The CDR3 runs to 16 residues.

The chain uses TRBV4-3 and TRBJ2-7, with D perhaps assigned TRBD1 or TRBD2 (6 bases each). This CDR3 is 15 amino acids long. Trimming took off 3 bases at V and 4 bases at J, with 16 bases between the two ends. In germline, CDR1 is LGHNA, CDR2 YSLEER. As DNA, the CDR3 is TGCGCCAGCAGCCAGGGACAAGGGAGGAAGTACGAGCAGTACTTC. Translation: CASSQGQGRKYEQYF.

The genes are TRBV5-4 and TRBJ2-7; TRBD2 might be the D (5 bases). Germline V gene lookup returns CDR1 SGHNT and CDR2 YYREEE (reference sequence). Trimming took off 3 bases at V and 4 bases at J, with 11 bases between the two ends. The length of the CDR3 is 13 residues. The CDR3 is CASSYPGSYEQYF. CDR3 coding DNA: TGTGCCAGCAGCTATCCGGGGTCTTACGAGCAGTACTTC.

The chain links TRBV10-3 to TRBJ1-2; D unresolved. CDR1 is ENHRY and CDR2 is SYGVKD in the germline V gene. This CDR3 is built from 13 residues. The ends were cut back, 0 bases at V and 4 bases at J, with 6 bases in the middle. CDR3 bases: TGTGCCATCAGTGAGTCTCGACCCTATGGCTACACCTTC. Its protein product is CAISESRPYGYTF.

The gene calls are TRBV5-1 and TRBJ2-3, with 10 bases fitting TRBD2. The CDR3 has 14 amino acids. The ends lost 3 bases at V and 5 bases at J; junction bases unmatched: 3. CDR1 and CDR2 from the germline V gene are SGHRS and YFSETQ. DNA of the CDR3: TGCGCCAGCAGCTCTGGACTAGCGGTAGATACGCAGTATTTT. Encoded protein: CASSSGLAVDTQYF. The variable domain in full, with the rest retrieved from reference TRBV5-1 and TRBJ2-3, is KAGVTQTPRYLIKTRGQQVTLSCSPISGHRSVSWYQQTPGQGLQFLFEYFSETQRNKGNFPGRFSGRQFSNSRSEMNVSTLELGDSALYLCASSSGLAVDTQYFGPGTRLTVL.

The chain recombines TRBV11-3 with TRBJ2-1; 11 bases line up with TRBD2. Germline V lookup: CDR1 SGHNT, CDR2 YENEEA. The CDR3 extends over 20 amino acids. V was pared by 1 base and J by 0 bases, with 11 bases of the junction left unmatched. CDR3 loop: CASSLGLWASGRSSYNEQFF. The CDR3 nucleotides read TGTGCCAGCAGCTTAGGGCTCTGGGCTAGCGGGAGGAGCTCCTACAATGAGCAGTTCTTC.

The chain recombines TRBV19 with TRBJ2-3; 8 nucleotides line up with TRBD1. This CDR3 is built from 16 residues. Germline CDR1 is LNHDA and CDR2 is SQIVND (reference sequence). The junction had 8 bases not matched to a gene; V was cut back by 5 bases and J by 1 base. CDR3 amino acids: CASSPVVTGGTDTQYF. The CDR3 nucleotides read TGTGCCAGTAGTCCTGTCGTGACAGGGGGCACAGATACGCAGTATTTT. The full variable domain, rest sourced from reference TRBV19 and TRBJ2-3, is DGGITQSPKYLFRKEGQNVTLSCEQNLNHDAMYWYRQDPGQGLRLIYYSQIVNDFQKGDIAEGYSVSREKKESFPLTVTSAQKNPTAFYLCASSPVVTGGTDTQYFGPGTRLTVL.

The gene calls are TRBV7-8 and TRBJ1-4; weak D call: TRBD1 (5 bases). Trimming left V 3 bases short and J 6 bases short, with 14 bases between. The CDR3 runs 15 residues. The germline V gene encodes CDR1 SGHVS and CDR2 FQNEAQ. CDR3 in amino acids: CASSLEGTDYEKLFF. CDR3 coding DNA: TGTGCCAGCAGCTTGGAAGGGACCGATTATGAAAAACTGTTTTTT.

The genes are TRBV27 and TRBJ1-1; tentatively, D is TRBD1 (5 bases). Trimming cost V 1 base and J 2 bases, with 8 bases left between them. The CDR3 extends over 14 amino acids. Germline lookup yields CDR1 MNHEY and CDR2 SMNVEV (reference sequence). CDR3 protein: CASSLWDGNTEAFF. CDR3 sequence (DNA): TGTGCCAGCAGTTTATGGGACGGAAACACTGAAGCTTTCTTT.

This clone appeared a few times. The CDR3 reads CASSFAGANTEAFF. The CDR3 nucleotides read TGTGCCAGCAGCTTCGCCGGCGCGAACACTGAAGCTTTCTTT. The chain links TRBV7-2 to TRBJ1-1; D unresolved. V lost 3 bases and J lost 1, with 9 bases in between. CDR1 SGHTA and CDR2 FQGNSA come from the germline V gene. The CDR3 is made up of 14 amino acids.

CDR3: CASSVEGVETQYF. The CDR3, as DNA: TGTGCCAGCAGCGTAGAGGGCGTGGAGACCCAGTACTTC. V usage is TRBV9 and J usage is TRBJ2-5, with D unclear. Germline V lookup: CDR1 SGDLS, CDR2 YYNGEE. This CDR3 region has 13 residues. V shed 0 bases and J shed 5 bases, with 8 bases lying between them.

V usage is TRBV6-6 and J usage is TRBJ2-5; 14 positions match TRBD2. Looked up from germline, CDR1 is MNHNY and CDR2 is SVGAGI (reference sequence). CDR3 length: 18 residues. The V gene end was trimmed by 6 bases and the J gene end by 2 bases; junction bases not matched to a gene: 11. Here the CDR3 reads CASSRLAGGLSKQETQYF. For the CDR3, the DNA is TGTGCCAGCAGCCGACTAGCGGGAGGGCTTTCTAAGCAAGAGACCCAGTACTTC.

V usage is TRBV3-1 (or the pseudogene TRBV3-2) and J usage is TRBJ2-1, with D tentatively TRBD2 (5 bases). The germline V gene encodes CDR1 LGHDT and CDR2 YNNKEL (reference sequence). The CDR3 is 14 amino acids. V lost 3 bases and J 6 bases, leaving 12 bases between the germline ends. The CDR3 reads CASSHEGTLNEQFF. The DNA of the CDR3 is TGTGCCAGCAGCCATGAGGGAACCCTCAATGAGCAGTTCTTC.

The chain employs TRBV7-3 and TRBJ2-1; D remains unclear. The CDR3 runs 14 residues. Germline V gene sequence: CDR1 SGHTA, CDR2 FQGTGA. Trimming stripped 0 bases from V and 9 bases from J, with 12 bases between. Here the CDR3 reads CASSLTGYASEQFF. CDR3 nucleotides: TGTGCCAGCAGCTTAACCGGCTACGCGAGTGAGCAGTTCTTC.

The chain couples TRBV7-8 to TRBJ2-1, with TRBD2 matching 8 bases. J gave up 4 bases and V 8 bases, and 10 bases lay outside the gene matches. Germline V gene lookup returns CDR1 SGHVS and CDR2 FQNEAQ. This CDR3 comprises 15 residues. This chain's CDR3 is CASQYSGGLYNEQFF. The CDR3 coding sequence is TGTGCCAGCCAATACAGCGGGGGACTATACAATGAGCAGTTCTTC. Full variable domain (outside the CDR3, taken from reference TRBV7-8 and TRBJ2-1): GAGVSQSPRYKVAKRGQDVALRCDPISGHVSLFWYQQALGQGPEFLTYFQNEAQLDKSGLPSDRFFAERPEGSVSTLKIQRTQQEDSAVYLCASQYSGGLYNEQFFGPGTRLTVL.

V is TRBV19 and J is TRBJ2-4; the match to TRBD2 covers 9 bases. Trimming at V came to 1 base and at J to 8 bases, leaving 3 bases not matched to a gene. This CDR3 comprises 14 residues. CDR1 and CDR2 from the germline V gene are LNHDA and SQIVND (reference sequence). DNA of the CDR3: TGTGCCAGTAGTATAGGAGGCGGGAGGGACATTCAGTACTTC. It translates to CASSIGGGRDIQYF.

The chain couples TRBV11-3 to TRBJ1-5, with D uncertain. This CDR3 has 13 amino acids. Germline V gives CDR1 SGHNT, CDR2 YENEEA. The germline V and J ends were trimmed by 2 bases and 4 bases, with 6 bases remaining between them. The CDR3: CASSLHLNQPQHF. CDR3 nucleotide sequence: TGTGCCAGCAGCTTACACCTTAATCAGCCCCAGCATTTT.

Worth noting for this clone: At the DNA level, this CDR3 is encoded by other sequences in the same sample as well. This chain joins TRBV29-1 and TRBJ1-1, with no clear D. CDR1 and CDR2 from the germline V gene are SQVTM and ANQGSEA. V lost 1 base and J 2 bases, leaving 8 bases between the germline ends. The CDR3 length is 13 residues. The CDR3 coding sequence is TGCAGCGTTGAAGGGCGGCTTAACACTGAAGCTTTCTTT. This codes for CSVEGRLNTEAFF.

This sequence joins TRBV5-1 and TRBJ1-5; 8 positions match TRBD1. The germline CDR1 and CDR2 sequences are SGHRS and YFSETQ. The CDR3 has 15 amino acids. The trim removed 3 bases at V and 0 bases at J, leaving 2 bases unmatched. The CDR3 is CASSSDRDSNQPQHF. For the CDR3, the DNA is TGCGCCAGCAGCTCGGACAGGGATAGCAATCAGCCCCAGCATTTT.

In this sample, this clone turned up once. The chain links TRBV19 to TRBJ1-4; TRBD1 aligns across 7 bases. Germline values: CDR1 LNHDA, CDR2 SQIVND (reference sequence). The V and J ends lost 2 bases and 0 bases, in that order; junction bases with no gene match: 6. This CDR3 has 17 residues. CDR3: CASSIKRGPATNEKLFF. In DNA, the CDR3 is TGTGCCAGTAGTATAAAGAGGGGGCCGGCAACTAATGAAAAACTGTTTTTT.

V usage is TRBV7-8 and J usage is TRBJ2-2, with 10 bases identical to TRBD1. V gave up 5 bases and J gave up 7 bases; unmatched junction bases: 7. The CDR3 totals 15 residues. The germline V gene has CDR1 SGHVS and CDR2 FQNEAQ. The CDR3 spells CASSPRQGASGELFF. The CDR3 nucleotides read TGTGCCAGCAGCCCCCGACAGGGGGCGAGCGGGGAGCTGTTTTTT.